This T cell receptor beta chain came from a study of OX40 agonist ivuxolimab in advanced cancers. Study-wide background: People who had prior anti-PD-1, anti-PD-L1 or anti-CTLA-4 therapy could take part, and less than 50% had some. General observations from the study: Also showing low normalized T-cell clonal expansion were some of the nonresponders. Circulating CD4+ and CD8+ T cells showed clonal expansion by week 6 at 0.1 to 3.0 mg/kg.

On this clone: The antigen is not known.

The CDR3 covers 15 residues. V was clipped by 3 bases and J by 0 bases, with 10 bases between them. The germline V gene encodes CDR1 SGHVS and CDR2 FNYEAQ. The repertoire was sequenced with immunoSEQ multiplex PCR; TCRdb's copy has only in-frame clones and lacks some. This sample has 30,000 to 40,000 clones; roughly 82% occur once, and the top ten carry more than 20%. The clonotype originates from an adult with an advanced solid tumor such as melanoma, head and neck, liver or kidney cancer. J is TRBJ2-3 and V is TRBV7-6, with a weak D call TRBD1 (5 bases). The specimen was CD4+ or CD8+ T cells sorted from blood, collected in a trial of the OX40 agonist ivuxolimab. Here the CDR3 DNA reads TGTGCCAGCAGCTTCAGGGCTCGGAGCACAGATACGCAGTATTTT. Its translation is CASSFRARSTDTQYF.